The clone carrying this T cell receptor beta chain was recorded once. The antigen is unknown. The record originates from a study of T cell clones after liver transplantation. In the study overall: Three of eight recipients were HCV-positive; others had non-autoimmune, non-viral indications. Overall study findings and caveats: Post-transplant time points were not standardized, so conclusions are preliminary.

The repertoire was sequenced with immunoSEQ multiplex PCR; TCRdb's copy has only in-frame clones and lacks some. This table holds roughly 72,000 clones, around 80% found once. The V end lost 4 bases, the J end lost 2 bases, and 12 bases lay between the germline ends. Germline loops: CDR1 SGHRS, CDR2 YFSETQ. This CDR3 has 15 residues. The starting material was CD4+ T cells from blood, obtained less than 50 months after liver transplant. This receptor was obtained from a human patient who received a liver transplant. Some T cells may arise from the graft donor. This sequence joins TRBV5-1 and TRBJ2-2, with D perhaps TRBD1 (7 bases). The DNA of the CDR3 is TGCGCCAGCAGCATCAGGGGGGACAACACCGGGGAGCTGTTTTTT. Residues: CASSIRGDNTGELFF. Based on the CDR3 plus reference TRBV5-1 and TRBJ2-2, the full variable domain is KAGVTQTPRYLIKTRGQQVTLSCSPISGHRSVSWYQQTPGQGLQFLFEYFSETQRNKGNFPGRFSGRQFSNSRSEMNVSTLELGDSALYLCASSIRGDNTGELFFGEGSRLTVL.